The 21 T cell receptor beta chains presented below share a single source sample, sequenced in a study of T cells in Graves' hyperthyroidism and ophthalmopathy. Amplification of TCR beta CDR3 regions used RNA as the template. The HTBI primer set drove a first-round RT-PCR of the TCR CDR3. TCRdb re-derived calls from the multiplex PCR reads in MiXCR, one entry per CDR3 protein. The repertoire holds around 350,000 distinct CDR3 sequences, with approximately 19% as singletons. The specimen sequenced was blood. These receptors all come from a woman younger than 30 with Graves' hyperthyroidism.

The chain carries TRBV6-2 or TRBV6-3 and TRBJ1-1; the D gene is possibly TRBD1 (5 bases). The CDR3 length is 14 residues. Trimming took 2 bases from V and 6 from J, leaving 13 bases between them. The germline V gene encodes CDR1 MNHEY and CDR2 SVGEGT. The CDR3 region is CASSYTSRTPEAFF. CDR3 bases: TGTGCCAGCAGTTACACCTCCAGGACACCTGAAGCTTTCTTT.

This clonotype came up many times. The chain is built from TRBV20-1 and TRBJ2-5; 7 nucleotides match TRBD2. Germline V CDR1 and CDR2: DFQATT, SNEGSKA (reference sequence). The CDR3 is 14 residues long. V lost 3 bases and J lost 4; bases outside the gene matches: 8. The CDR3 region has the DNA TGCAGTGCTAGCCCACTTTCGGGGGGAGAGACCCAGTACTTC. This translates into CSASPLSGGETQYF.

This clonotype was detected many times. J is TRBJ2-7 and V is TRBV20-1, with 7 bases lining up with TRBD1. Germline V gives CDR1 DFQATT, CDR2 SNEGSKA (reference sequence). The CDR3 has 13 residues. V shed 5 bases, J shed 2 bases, and the junction held 6 bases outside the gene matches. This CDR3 is CSAYDRVPYEQYF. DNA of the CDR3: TGCAGTGCTTATGACAGGGTCCCCTACGAGCAGTACTTC.

This clonotype appeared many times. The rearrangement joins TRBV5-4 to TRBJ1-3, with 8 bases aligning to TRBD1. Trimming took 2 bases from V and 0 from J; bases not matched to a gene: 7. Germline-derived CDR1 and CDR2 are SGHNT and YYREEE (reference sequence). The CDR3 has 17 amino acids. The CDR3 region is CASSFKGDRSSGNTIYF. The CDR3, as DNA: TGTGCCAGCAGCTTTAAGGGGGACAGGAGCTCTGGAAACACCATATATTTT.

The table lists this clonotype with many counts. The V and J genes are TRBV4-1 and TRBJ1-2; maybe TRBD1 (5 bases). CDR3 length: 15 amino acids. Trimming stripped 4 bases from V and 8 bases from J, with 20 bases between. Per the germline V gene, CDR1 is MGHRA and CDR2 is YSYEKL. The CDR3 loop is CASSPRPGAYRGYTF. The DNA of the CDR3 is TGCGCCAGCAGCCCTCGTCCCGGAGCTTACAGGGGCTACACCTTC.

Ten or more counts support this clonotype. The V call is TRBV7-9, the J call TRBJ2-7; D remains unclear. Germline V CDR1 and CDR2: SEHNR, FQNEAQ (reference sequence). This CDR3 contains 13 residues. Trimming shortened V by 2 bases and J by 2 bases, and 7 bases separated the two germline ends. As DNA, the CDR3 is TGTGCCAGCAGCTTATTGGAAACCTACGAGCAGTACTTC. Residues: CASSLLETYEQYF.

This clonotype was counted many times. The gene calls are TRBV9 and TRBJ1-1; 7 bases line up with TRBD1. V shed 3 bases, J shed 4 bases, and the junction held 15 bases outside the gene matches. The germline V gene encodes CDR1 SGDLS and CDR2 YYNGEE. This CDR3 comprises 17 residues. CDR3 sequence: CASSDYLRQGLSTEAFF. Here the CDR3 DNA reads TGTGCCAGCAGCGACTATCTGCGACAGGGTTTGAGCACTGAAGCTTTCTTT.

V gene TRBV5-1 combines with J gene TRBJ2-5; maybe TRBD1 (6 bases). The CDR3 runs 14 residues. Trimming left V 3 bases short and J 1 base short, with 10 bases between. Germline assignment: CDR1 SGHRS and CDR2 YFSETQ. CDR3 DNA: TGCGCCAGCAGCTGGACAGAGATCCAAGAGACCCAGTACTTC. This sequence encodes CASSWTEIQETQYF.

The V and J genes are TRBV9 and TRBJ1-5; no reliable D call. Germline-derived CDR1 and CDR2 are SGDLS and YYNGEE. The ends were cut back, 3 bases at V and 5 bases at J, with 12 bases in the middle. The CDR3 sequence is 14 residues long. In DNA form, the CDR3 reads TGTGCCAGCAGCGGGTTCGGCGGCGATCAGCCCCAGCATTTT. Its translation: CASSGFGGDQPQHF.

This clonotype was observed a single time. CDR3 sequence (DNA): TGCAGTGCTCAGAAGGCCCTGGGACAGGGGGCGGTGGAGACCCAGTACTTC. This encodes CSAQKALGQGAVETQYF. The V and J genes are TRBV20-1 and TRBJ2-5, with 12 bases matching TRBD1. This CDR3 has 17 amino acids. Germline assignment: CDR1 DFQATT and CDR2 SNEGSKA (reference sequence). With 5 bases clipped from V and 5 bases from J, the junction kept 15 bases outside the gene matches.

In its sample, this clonotype was seen many times. At one end, the junction sequence differs from germline, possibly due to a read error. The rearrangement links TRBV6-1 to TRBJ1-1; D is uncertain. The V gene's germline CDR1 is MNHNS and CDR2 SASEGT. CDR3 length: 13 amino acids. Here the CDR3 DNA reads TGTGCCGGCAGTCCTTACCACAGAGCTGAAGCTTTCTTT. Encoded protein: CAGSPYHRAEAFF.

Turning to this clonotype: A much bigger clone sits one base away, suggesting this may be a read error. This sequence joins TRBV6-1 and TRBJ2-6, with D unresolved. Germline V gene sequence: CDR1 MNHNS, CDR2 SASEGT. The CDR3 extends over 14 amino acids. The germline V and J ends were trimmed by 6 bases and 2 bases, with 8 bases remaining between them. The CDR3 reads CASSPQTGANVLTF. The DNA for the CDR3 is TGTGCCAGCAGCCCTCAGACTGGGGCCAACGTCCTGACTTTC.

On this clonotype: A much more abundant neighbour one base away suggests this may be a read error. The rearrangement joins TRBV6-5 to TRBJ1-1; 8 positions agree with TRBD1. Germline V gives CDR1 MNHEY, CDR2 SVGAGI. The CDR3 length is 13 residues. The CDR3 here is CVSSYRGGAEAFF. The CDR3 DNA sequence: TGTGTCAGCAGTTACAGGGGGGGTGCTGAAGCTTTCTTT.

This clonotype showed up many times. The V call is TRBV20-1, the J call TRBJ1-3, with 7 bases matching TRBD1. This CDR3 region has 12 residues. Germline CDR1 reads DFQATT; CDR2 reads SNEGSKA (reference sequence). V lost 5 bases, J lost 3 bases, and 1 base stayed unmatched. CDR3 in DNA: TGCAGTGCTTCAGGGGGTGGAAACACCATATATTTT. This translates into CSASGGGNTIYF.

This clonotype occurred a few times. The gene calls are TRBV7-2 and TRBJ1-6; 7 bases line up with TRBD1. The CDR3 extends over 15 amino acids. After removal of 3 bases from V and 7 bases from J, the junction contained 6 bases not matched to a gene. The germline V gene encodes CDR1 SGHTA and CDR2 FQGNSA. The CDR3 sequence is CASSLWGTVNSPLHF. CDR3 sequence (DNA): TGTGCCAGCAGCTTGTGGGGGACAGTCAATTCACCCCTCCACTTT. Complete variable domain (other parts from reference TRBV7-2 and TRBJ1-6): GAGVSQSPSNKVTEKGKDVELRCDPISGHTALYWYRQSLGQGLEFLIYFQGNSAPDKSGLPSDRFSAERTGGSVSTLTIQRTQQEDSAVYLCASSLWGTVNSPLHFGNGTRLTVT.

The table lists this clonotype with a count of one. The chain employs TRBV28 and TRBJ1-2; D uncertain. The CDR3 totals 12 residues. Germline CDR1 reads MDHEN; CDR2 reads SYDVKM. The V end lost 3 bases, the J end lost 10 bases, and 12 bases lay between the germline ends. The CDR3 region has the DNA TGTGCCAGCAGTTTTTCGGAGGTCCTCTACACCTTC. Translated: CASSFSEVLYTF.

This clonotype was seen many times. The rearrangement uses TRBV12-3 or TRBV12-4 and TRBJ1-3; no clear D gene. V shed 3 bases and J shed 0 bases, with 6 bases lying between them. The CDR3 loop spans 14 amino acids. CDR3 region: CASSFSVSGNTIYF. The DNA for the CDR3 is TGTGCCAGCAGTTTTTCTGTCTCTGGAAACACCATATATTTT.

This clonotype was picked up many times. V and J are TRBV11-1 and TRBJ1-2; D call uncertain. Germline V gene data show CDR1 as SGHAT and CDR2 as FQDESV (reference sequence). The CDR3 length is 16 residues. Trimming took off 3 bases at V and 8 bases at J, with 22 bases between the two ends. This CDR3 reads CASSLDRQAWASGYTF. In nucleotides, the CDR3 is TGTGCCAGCAGCTTGGATAGGCAGGCATGGGCTAGCGGCTACACCTTC.

This clonotype was observed many times. The rearrangement links TRBV20-1 to TRBJ1-1; the match to TRBD1 covers 8 bases. J was trimmed by 4 bases and V by 5 bases; bases with no gene match: 12. CDR1 and CDR2 (germline): DFQATT, SNEGSKA (reference sequence). CDR3 length: 15 amino acids. This CDR3 is CSALSRGRGGTEAFF. CDR3 coding DNA: TGCAGTGCTCTTTCCAGGGGGCGCGGCGGCACTGAAGCTTTCTTT.

This clonotype was detected many times. This chain uses TRBV19 with TRBJ1-1, with unresolved D. CDR1 is LNHDA, CDR2 SQIVND, per germline (reference sequence). V was cut by 0 bases and J by 8 bases, with 13 bases left in between. CDR3 length equals 14 residues. The CDR3 region is CASSIEAVNEEAFF. In DNA form, the CDR3 reads TGTGCCAGTAGTATAGAGGCAGTCAATGAAGAAGCTTTCTTT.

To note about this clonotype: This may arise from a read error, as a much more abundant clone is one base away. The genes are TRBV30 and TRBJ1-5, with no clear D. The length of the CDR3 is 13 residues. Germline loops: CDR1 GTSNPN, CDR2 SVGIG (reference sequence). The V and J ends lost 1 base and 6 bases respectively, with 10 bases between them. The CDR3 is CAWSAGYGQPQHF. CDR3 nucleotides: TGTGCCTGGAGTGCAGGTTACGGTCAGCCCCAGCATTTT.